The 11 T cell receptor beta chains given below trace back to one sample, sequenced in a study of response to subunit inactivated influenza vaccine. Each CDR3 protein gets one entry after TCRdb re-called the RT-PCR reads with MiXCR. The sample shows some 520,000 distinct CDR3 sequences, 15% to 20% of them seen only once. The sequencing used CD4+ T cells sorted from PBMCs, collected approximately 25 months after vaccination. These receptors came from a man aged 50 to 69 who received an inactivated influenza vaccine.

Regarding this clonotype: This may arise from a read error, as a much more abundant clone is one base away. This sequence joins TRBV5-6 and TRBJ1-3; D gene unclear. Germline V gene sequence: CDR1 SGHDT, CDR2 YYEEEE. V was trimmed by 4 bases and J by 0 bases, leaving 11 bases between them. The CDR3 covers 15 residues. The CDR3 DNA follows: TGTGCCAGCAGCCTCGGGATCCACTCTGGAAACACCATATATTTT. Residues: CASSLGIHSGNTIYF.

This clonotype was counted once. J is TRBJ1-2 and V is TRBV20-1, with TRBD1 as a possible D gene (6 bases). Trimming stripped 4 bases from V and 3 bases from J, with 18 bases between. The CDR3 loop spans 15 amino acids. CDR1 and CDR2 from the germline V gene are DFQATT and SNEGSKA (reference sequence). The CDR3 bases are TGCAGTGCTAATCCCCCCCTGGGGGGCTACTATGGCTACACCTTC. As protein: CSANPPLGGYYGYTF.

The J gene is TRBJ1-2, the V gene TRBV5-1; D not resolved. This CDR3 comprises 14 residues. Germline lookup yields CDR1 SGHRS and CDR2 YFSETQ. V lost 2 bases to trimming and J lost 3 bases, with 11 bases between them. CDR3 sequence: CASSLDNPDYGYTF. Written as DNA, the CDR3 is TGCGCCAGCAGCTTAGACAATCCCGACTATGGCTACACCTTC.

The sample holds a few counts of this clonotype. The rearrangement uses TRBV7-9 and TRBJ2-3; 9 bases agree with TRBD1. Germline loops: CDR1 SEHNR, CDR2 FQNEAQ (reference sequence). The CDR3 is 13 residues long. The ends lost 5 bases at V and 4 bases at J; junction bases unmatched: 1. CDR3 sequence reads: CASSRTGADTQYF. CDR3 DNA: TGTGCCAGCAGCCGGACAGGGGCAGATACGCAGTATTTT.

This clonotype has more than one count but fewer than ten. The chain's CDR3 is CASSPDSATGELFF. The CDR3 nucleotides are TGTGCCAGCAGCCCGGACAGTGCAACCGGGGAGCTGTTTTTT. V usage is TRBV11-3 and J usage is TRBJ2-2, with a tentative D call TRBD1 (6 bases). The germline gives CDR1 SGHNT, CDR2 YENEEA. V shed 5 bases and J shed 5 bases, with 12 bases lying between them. The CDR3 consists of 14 residues.

There are many counts of this clonotype. The gene calls are TRBV27 and TRBJ2-7; 9 nucleotides align to TRBD1. The CDR3 loop spans 15 amino acids. Germline V gives CDR1 MNHEY, CDR2 SMNVEV (reference sequence). Losses at the gene ends were 5 bases for V and 6 bases for J; bases not matched to a gene: 11. The CDR3: CASSKHGGTGSEQYF. Written as DNA, the CDR3 is TGTGCCAGCAGTAAGCACGGAGGGACAGGGTCCGAGCAGTACTTC.

The chain combines TRBV20-1 with TRBJ2-7; D gene uncertain. The ends were cut back, 3 bases at V and 5 bases at J, with 20 bases in the middle. Germline CDR1 DFQATT, CDR2 SNEGSKA (reference sequence). The CDR3 length is 15 residues. The CDR3 region has the DNA TGCAGTGCTAGTCTGGGCGTCGCCACCGTCCACGAGCAGTACTTC. Translation gives CSASLGVATVHEQYF.

This clonotype occurred a few times. The chain carries TRBV6-5 and TRBJ1-3; D is ambiguous. V shed 0 bases and J shed 0 bases, with 12 bases lying between them. The germline CDR1 and CDR2 sequences are MNHEY and SVGAGI. The CDR3 runs 17 residues. The CDR3 reads CASSYSNLRSSGNTIYF. CDR3 DNA: TGTGCCAGCAGTTACTCGAACCTTCGAAGCTCTGGAAACACCATATATTTT.

The chain combines TRBV7-9 with TRBJ1-4, with unresolved D. Trimming took off 5 bases at V and 3 bases at J, with 13 bases between the two ends. CDR3 size: 15 residues. The germline V gene encodes CDR1 SEHNR and CDR2 FQNEAQ (reference sequence). The CDR3 sequence: CASSLYAAPNEKLFF. DNA for the CDR3: TGTGCCAGCAGCCTCTACGCTGCCCCTAATGAAAAACTGTTTTTT.

The chain carries TRBV19 and TRBJ2-5; D gene uncertain. Germline loops: CDR1 LNHDA, CDR2 SQIVND (reference sequence). V was trimmed by 6 bases and J by 4 bases, leaving 15 bases between them. This CDR3 is 14 amino acids long. CDR3 protein: CASSPLPFRETQYF. The CDR3, as DNA: TGTGCCAGTAGCCCTCTTCCGTTTCGAGAGACCCAGTACTTC.

This clonotype was counted ten times or more. The chain links TRBV12-3 or TRBV12-4 to TRBJ2-2; D unclear. V was pared by 5 bases and J by 4 bases, with 8 bases between. This CDR3 has 13 residues. The DNA for the CDR3 is TGTGCCAGCAGTAATCTGGCCACCGGGGAGCTGTTTTTT. This gives the protein CASSNLATGELFF.